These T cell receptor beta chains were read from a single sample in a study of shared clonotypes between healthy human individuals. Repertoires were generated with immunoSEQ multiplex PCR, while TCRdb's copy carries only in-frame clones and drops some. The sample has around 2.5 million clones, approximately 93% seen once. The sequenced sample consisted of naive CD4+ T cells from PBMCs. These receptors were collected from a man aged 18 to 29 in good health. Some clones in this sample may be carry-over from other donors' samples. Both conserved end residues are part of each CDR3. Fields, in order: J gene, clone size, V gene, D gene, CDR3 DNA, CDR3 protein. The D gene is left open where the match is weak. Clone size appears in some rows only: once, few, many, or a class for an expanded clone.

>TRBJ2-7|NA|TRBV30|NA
TGTGCCTGGAGTGTACAGGACACAATATCCTACGAGCAGTACTTC
CAWSVQDTISYEQYF
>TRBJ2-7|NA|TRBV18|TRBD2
TGTGCCACCCGCGGGGGGTCATCCTACGAGCAGTACTTC
CATRGGSSYEQYF
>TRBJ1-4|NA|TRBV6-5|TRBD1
TGTGCCAGCAGTCGAACCGGGACAGGGAATGAAAAACTGTTTTTT
CASSRTGTGNEKLFF
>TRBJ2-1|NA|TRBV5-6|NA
TGTGCCAGCAGGGGGTCTAGCGCCACGAGCTCCTACAATGAGCAGTTCTTC
CASRGSSATSSYNEQFF
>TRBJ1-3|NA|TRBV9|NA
TGTGCCAGCAGCGTTCCTGGAAACACCATATATTTT
CASSVPGNTIYF
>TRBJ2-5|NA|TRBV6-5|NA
TGTGCCAGCCAAGACCCCGGAGAGGAGCAGTACTTC
CASQDPGEEQYF
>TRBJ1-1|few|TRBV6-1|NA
TGTGCCAGCAGACTAACAATGAACACTGAAGCTTTCTTT
CASRLTMNTEAFF
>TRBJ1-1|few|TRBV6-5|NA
TGTGCCAGCAGTTATGAACAAGAAGCTTTCTTT
CASSYEQEAFF
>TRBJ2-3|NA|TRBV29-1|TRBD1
TGCAGCGCCCTTCCCGGGACAGGCGGGGATACGCAGTATTTT
CSALPGTGGDTQYF
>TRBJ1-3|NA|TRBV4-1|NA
TGCGCCAGCAGTTTTAGACAGGACGGCTCTGGAAACACCATATATTTT
CASSFRQDGSGNTIYF
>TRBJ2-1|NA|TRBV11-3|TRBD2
TGTGCCAGCAGCTCACCCTCTAGCGGGGCCAACTACAATGAGCAGTTCTTC
CASSSPSSGANYNEQFF
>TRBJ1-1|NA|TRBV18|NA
TGTGCCAGCTCCCCTACCGGTCAGGCGGAGACTGAAGCTTTCTTT
CASSPTGQAETEAFF
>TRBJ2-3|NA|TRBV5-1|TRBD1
TGCGCCAGCAGCCACCAGACAGGGGGGGACACAGATACGCAGTATTTT
CASSHQTGGDTDTQYF
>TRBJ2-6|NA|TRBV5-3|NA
TGTGCCAGAAGCTCCCGAGACTCTGGGGCCAACGTCCTGACTTTC
CARSSRDSGANVLTF
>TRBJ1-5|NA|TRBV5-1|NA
TGCGCCAGCAGCCTTCGAGGGGACATTAATCAGCCCCAGCATTTT
CASSLRGDINQPQHF
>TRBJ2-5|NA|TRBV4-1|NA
TGCGCCAGCAGCCAAGAGTGGAGAACCCAAGAGACCCAGTACTTC
CASSQEWRTQETQYF
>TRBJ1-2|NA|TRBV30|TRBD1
TGTGCCGTGGGACAGGGGCCTCCCTATGGCTACACCTTC
CAVGQGPPYGYTF
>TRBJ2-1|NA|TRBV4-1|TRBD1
TGCGCCAGCAGCCAAGTAGCTTTGACAGGGCGCGATGAGCAGTTCTTC
CASSQVALTGRDEQFF
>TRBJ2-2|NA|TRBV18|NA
TGTGCCAGCTCATCGGGTCCGAACACCGGGGAGCTGTTTTTT
CASSSGPNTGELFF
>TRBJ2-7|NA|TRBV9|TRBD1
TGTGCCAGCCGCCCTCGGACAGGGAAAGAGCAGTACTTC
CASRPRTGKEQYF
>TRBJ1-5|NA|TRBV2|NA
TGTGCCAGCAGTTGGAACAGCAGATATAGCAATCAGCCCCAGCATTTT
CASSWNSRYSNQPQHF
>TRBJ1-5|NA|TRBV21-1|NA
TGTGCCAGCAGCAAAGCGGGGCCTTATAGCAATCAGCCCCAGCATTTT
CASSKAGPYSNQPQHF
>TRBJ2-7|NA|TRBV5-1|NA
TGCGCCAGCAGCGGGGGGACAGCTAGCTCCTACGAGCAGTACTTC
CASSGGTASSYEQYF
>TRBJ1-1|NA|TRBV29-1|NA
TGCAGCGTTGGTCTCAGGGAGAGGCACACTGAAGCTTTCTTT
CSVGLRERHTEAFF
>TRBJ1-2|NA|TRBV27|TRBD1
TGTGCCAGCAGTTTCGACAGGGGTTCCAACTATGGCTACACCTTC
CASSFDRGSNYGYTF
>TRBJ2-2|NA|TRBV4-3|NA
TGCGCCAGCAGCCAAGAAAGCAGGGCCCTCACCGGGGAGCTGTTTTTT
CASSQESRALTGELFF
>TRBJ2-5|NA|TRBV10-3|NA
TGTGCCATCAGTGAGTGGGTGGCGGGGGCCCAAGAGACCCAGTACTTC
CAISEWVAGAQETQYF
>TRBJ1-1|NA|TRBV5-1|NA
TGCGCCAGCAGCTTGGGGCAGGGCCAAGCTTTCTTT
CASSLGQGQAFF